This T cell receptor (beta chain) originates from a study of cytomegalovirus exposure and HLA in healthy donors. General study results and limits: The authors judged a highly shared variant cluster likely a sequencing artifact. CMV serostatus alone was available as immune exposure information.

Details on this clone: Its antigen is undetermined.

V was pared by 0 bases and J by 2 bases, with 9 bases between. The CDR3 contains 15 residues. The germline CDR1 and CDR2 sequences are LGHNA and YSLEER. The PCR had 60 Vbeta and 13 Jbeta primers. In the original workflow: Around 83 million unique TCR beta chains, roughly 11 million shared, were counted in a later analysis. Repertoires were generated with immunoSEQ multiplex PCR, while TCRdb's copy carries only in-frame clones and drops some. That table is the source of V, J and clone size, and D and trimming were worked out from the DNA. The table has 150,000 to 180,000 clones, over 65% seen once. The TCR originated in a young man in good health and CMV-seronegative. V gene TRBV4-3 combines with J gene TRBJ2-3; D is uncertain. Sequenced material: PBMCs. DNA for the CDR3: TGCGCCAGCAGCCAAGATCCTACTTCCACAGATACGCAGTATTTT. It specifies CASSQDPTSTDTQYF.